The 32 T cell receptor beta chains given below trace back to one sample, sequenced in a study of blood T cell repertoires in COVID-19. Generated by immunoSEQ multiplex PCR, the TCRdb table keeps only in-frame clones and is missing some. The sample includes some 330,000 clones, approximately 84% of them seen just once. What was sequenced was PBMCs or T cells enriched from blood (not recorded which). The origin of the receptors is a man under 40 who had recovered from COVID-19.

The chain joins TRBV15 to TRBJ2-3, with a possible D match to TRBD1 (6 bases). From germline, CDR1 is LNHNV and CDR2 YYDKDF (reference sequence). V lost 6 bases to trimming and J lost 0 bases, with 10 bases between them. The CDR3 length is 14 residues. DNA for the CDR3: TGTGCCACCAGGAGGACAGATAGCACAGATACGCAGTATTTT. Its translation is CATRRTDSTDTQYF.

This chain joins TRBV5-1 and TRBJ1-2, with a possible D match to TRBD1 (6 bases). The length of the CDR3 is 14 residues. The V gene lost 0 bases and the J gene lost 6 bases, with 12 bases spanning the gap. The V gene's germline CDR1 is SGHRS and CDR2 YFSETQ. DNA of the CDR3: TGCGCCAGCAGCTTGGGGAAGGGGGTGAATGGCTACACCTTC. Protein sequence: CASSLGKGVNGYTF. Using reference TRBV5-1 and TRBJ1-2 for the parts outside the CDR3, the full variable domain is KAGVTQTPRYLIKTRGQQVTLSCSPISGHRSVSWYQQTPGQGLQFLFEYFSETQRNKGNFPGRFSGRQFSNSRSEMNVSTLELGDSALYLCASSLGKGVNGYTFGSGTRLTVV.

The sample holds one count of this clone. The V and J genes are TRBV18 and TRBJ2-7, with TRBD1 as a possible D gene (6 bases). The V gene lost 4 bases and the J gene lost 0 bases, with 22 bases spanning the gap. Germline CDR1 and CDR2: KGHSH and LQKENI. The CDR3 runs to 18 residues. CDR3 sequence reads: CASSRSAQTRGNSYEQYF. The CDR3 DNA reads TGTGCCAGCTCACGGTCAGCTCAAACCAGGGGTAACTCCTACGAGCAGTACTTC.

This chain connects TRBV11-2 to TRBJ2-4; D gene uncertain. This CDR3 comprises 15 residues. CDR1 is SGHAT, CDR2 FQNNGV, per germline. V was pared by 5 bases and J by 7 bases, with 18 bases between. The CDR3 loop reads CASSSPTGLVNIQYF. CDR3 coding DNA: TGTGCCAGCAGCAGCCCCACCGGCCTAGTGAACATTCAGTACTTC.

The chain carries TRBV19 and TRBJ2-2, with D unclear. The CDR3 length is 11 residues. Deletions cut 5 bases from V and 5 bases from J, with 3 bases between. From germline, CDR1 is LNHDA and CDR2 SQIVND (reference sequence). CDR3 region: CASSRTGELFF. The CDR3, as DNA: TGTGCCAGTAGTCGGACCGGGGAGCTGTTTTTT.

This rearrangement joins TRBV5-3 to TRBJ2-1; D gene unclear. TRBV5-3 has ORF status, its function being uncertain. V was pared by 2 bases and J by 5 bases, with 2 bases between. This CDR3 region has 11 residues. Here the CDR3 DNA reads TGTGCCAGAAGCTTCGACAATGAGCAGTTCTTC. Translation gives CARSFDNEQFF.

V and J are TRBV7-6 and TRBJ1-1; D ambiguous. The CDR3 is made up of 14 amino acids. Trimming stripped 2 bases from V and 1 base from J, with 8 bases between. The germline gives CDR1 SGHVS, CDR2 FNYEAQ. CDR3 sequence reads: CASSLSGGNTEAFF. CDR3 nucleotide sequence: TGTGCCAGCAGCTTATCCGGCGGGAACACTGAAGCTTTCTTT.

The chain recombines TRBV2 with TRBJ2-2; TRBD2 is a possible D gene (5 bases). Germline CDR1 SNHLY, CDR2 FYNNEI. V was trimmed by 7 bases and J by 0 bases, leaving 9 bases between them. The CDR3 has 14 residues. CDR3 DNA: TGTGCCAGCATGCGGGCCCCGAACACCGGGGAGCTGTTTTTT. Translated: CASMRAPNTGELFF.

The chain recombines TRBV11-3 with TRBJ2-2; 8 nucleotides line up with TRBD1. Trimming at V came to 5 bases and at J to 3 bases, leaving 11 bases not matched to a gene. This CDR3 has 17 residues. Germline CDR1 is SGHNT and CDR2 is YENEEA. This chain's CDR3 is CASSPRTGRTHTGELFF. DNA for the CDR3: TGTGCCAGCAGCCCCCGGACAGGGAGAACGCACACCGGGGAGCTGTTTTTT.

V usage is TRBV11-3 and J usage is TRBJ1-1, with TRBD1 identical over 8 bases. The ends lost 5 bases at V and 2 bases at J; junction bases unmatched: 4. Per germline, CDR1 SGHNT and CDR2 YENEEA. This CDR3 comprises 14 residues. CDR3 sequence: CASSRGQENTEAFF. CDR3 DNA: TGTGCCAGCAGCCGGGGACAGGAAAACACTGAAGCTTTCTTT.

The chain couples TRBV2 to TRBJ1-1; no clear D gene. The CDR3 consists of 13 residues. Trimming removed 6 bases from V and 2 bases from J, with 10 bases in between. Germline CDR1 reads SNHLY; CDR2 reads FYNNEI. The CDR3, as DNA: TGTGCCAGCAGAGGAGATTTTAACACTGAAGCTTTCTTT. Its translation is CASRGDFNTEAFF.

This chain links TRBV11-3 with TRBJ1-2; TRBD1 is a possible D gene (5 bases). The CDR3 spans 13 residues. The V end lost 8 bases, the J end lost 2 bases, and 12 bases lay between the germline ends. Germline loops: CDR1 SGHNT, CDR2 YENEEA. CDR3 amino acids: CASLKEGNYGYTF. The CDR3 DNA reads as TGTGCCAGCCTCAAGGAGGGGAACTATGGCTACACCTTC.

The sample holds one count of this clone. The genes are TRBV6-5 and TRBJ1-1; TRBD1 agrees at 8 bases. The CDR3 contains 13 residues. Germline V lookup: CDR1 MNHEY, CDR2 SVGAGI. The junction had 7 bases not matched to a gene; V was cut back by 8 bases and J by 5 bases. The CDR3 nucleotides are TGTGCCAGCTTCTACAGGGGGGCTACTGAAGCTTTCTTT. This codes for CASFYRGATEAFF.

The chain has TRBV11-3 and TRBJ1-6; no firm D call. Germline V gives CDR1 SGHNT, CDR2 YENEEA. V lost 0 bases and J lost 4, with 10 bases in between. There are 16 residues in the CDR3. CDR3 sequence (DNA): TGTGCCAGCAGCTTAGAGGGCAGCCAATATAATTCACCCCTCCACTTT. Its protein product is CASSLEGSQYNSPLHF.

The genes are TRBV7-2 and TRBJ1-5, with 8 bases aligning to TRBD1. Germline-derived CDR1 and CDR2 are SGHTA and FQGNSA. The CDR3 has 15 amino acids. The V gene end was trimmed by 5 bases and the J gene end by 4 bases; junction bases not matched to a gene: 7. CDR3 DNA sequence: TGTGCCAGCAGCCGCCAGGGGGCACCTAATCAGCCCCAGCATTTT. This codes for CASSRQGAPNQPQHF.

The gene calls are TRBV2 and TRBJ1-1; no clear D. Germline V CDR1 and CDR2: SNHLY, FYNNEI. The CDR3 length is 11 residues. Between the trimmed V and J ends, which lost 7 bases and 3 bases, there was a span of 6 bases. Here the CDR3 DNA reads TGTGCCAGCAAGCGGTACACTGAAGCTTTCTTT. Protein: CASKRYTEAFF.

The chain recombines TRBV2 with TRBJ2-7, with 8 nucleotides matching TRBD1. V lost 9 bases to trimming and J lost 2 bases; unmatched junction nucleotides: 6. In germline, CDR1 is SNHLY, CDR2 FYNNEI. This CDR3 has 13 residues. The CDR3 DNA reads TGTGCCAGTGAGGACAGGGTGGCCTACGAGCAGTACTTC. Its translation: CASEDRVAYEQYF. Variable domain in full (rest from reference TRBV2 and TRBJ2-7): EPEVTQTPSHQVTQMGQEVILRCVPISNHLYFYWYRQILGQKVEFLVSFYNNEISEKSEIFDDQFSVERPDGSNFTLKIRSTKLEDSAMYFCASEDRVAYEQYFGPGTRLTVT.

V usage is TRBV6-5 and J usage is TRBJ1-1, with 7 bases fitting TRBD1. Unmatched junction bases numbered 7, after V lost 5 bases and J lost 4 bases. The germline V gene encodes CDR1 MNHEY and CDR2 SVGAGI. The CDR3 is 14 amino acids. The CDR3 protein is CASSRQGVGTEAFF. CDR3 coding DNA: TGTGCCAGCAGTCGACAGGGCGTAGGCACTGAAGCTTTCTTT.

CDR3 sequence reads: CASSWGQQETQYF. CDR3 coding DNA: TGTGCCAGCAGTTGGGGGCAGCAAGAGACCCAGTACTTC. This sequence joins TRBV6-6 and TRBJ2-5; weak D call: TRBD1 (6 bases). CDR1 and CDR2 from the germline V gene are MNHNY and SVGAGI (reference sequence). V dropped 4 bases and J dropped 2 bases, with 8 bases sitting between them. The CDR3 runs to 13 residues.

V usage is TRBV5-1 and J usage is TRBJ1-4; 9 bases match TRBD1. There are 19 residues in the CDR3. The V gene end was trimmed by 4 bases and the J gene end by 6 bases; junction bases not matched to a gene: 19. Germline V lookup: CDR1 SGHRS, CDR2 YFSETQ. The CDR3, as DNA: TGCGCCAGCAGCGTATTAACAGGGGGCGCAGTCGGGTCGGATGAAAAACTGTTTTTT. It encodes CASSVLTGGAVGSDEKLFF.

This chain links TRBV3-1 (or the pseudogene TRBV3-2) with TRBJ2-1, with D perhaps matching TRBD1 (6 bases). Between the trimmed V and J ends, which lost 4 bases and 0 bases, there was a span of 10 bases. Germline V gene data show CDR1 as LGHDT and CDR2 as YNNKEL (reference sequence). The CDR3 spans 15 residues. The CDR3 region is CASSPQGHSYNEQFF. The CDR3 DNA follows: TGTGCCAGCAGCCCGCAGGGACACTCCTACAATGAGCAGTTCTTC.

V is TRBV5-6 and J is TRBJ2-7; D is unresolved. V lost 1 base and J lost 2, with 16 bases in between. Germline CDR1 and CDR2: SGHDT and YYEEEE. The CDR3 has 16 amino acids. Written as DNA, the CDR3 is TGTGCCAGCAGCTTGTATGTCTACTCCTTTACCTACGAGCAGTACTTC. Amino acid sequence: CASSLYVYSFTYEQYF.

The chain has TRBV7-9 and TRBJ1-3, with D possibly being TRBD1 (5 bases). CDR3 length: 13 amino acids. Germline CDR1 SEHNR, CDR2 FQNEAQ (reference sequence). The ends were cut back, 6 bases at V and 8 bases at J, with 14 bases in the middle. Here the CDR3 reads CASRAGGGYTIYF. The CDR3 nucleotides read TGTGCCAGCAGGGCCGGGGGTGGTTACACCATATATTTT.

CDR3 protein: CASSLSGHAEAFF. The CDR3 coding sequence is TGTGCCAGCAGTTTATCCGGACATGCTGAAGCTTTCTTT. The gene calls are TRBV27 and TRBJ1-1; D possibly corresponds to TRBD1 (5 bases). CDR3 length: 13 amino acids. The V end lost 0 bases, the J end lost 6 bases, and 8 bases lay between the germline ends. From germline, CDR1 is MNHEY and CDR2 SMNVEV (reference sequence).

The chain has TRBV11-3 and TRBJ2-5; 7 bases match TRBD1. The CDR3 contains 17 residues. Trimming removed 1 base from V and 5 bases from J; junction bases left unmatched: 13. CDR1 SGHNT and CDR2 YENEEA come from the germline V gene. The CDR3: CASSLGLLGGAYETQYF. As DNA, the CDR3 is TGTGCCAGCAGCTTAGGGTTATTAGGGGGCGCGTACGAGACCCAGTACTTC.

This clone was detected only once. This sequence joins TRBV7-8 and TRBJ2-2; D possibly corresponds to TRBD2 (5 bases). With 4 bases removed from V and 6 bases from J, the gap between germline ends came to 6 bases. There are 12 residues in the CDR3. CDR1 SGHVS and CDR2 FQNEAQ come from the germline V gene. The DNA for the CDR3 is TGTGCCAGCAGCTCGCGGGCCGGGGAGCTGTTTTTT. It is translated as CASSSRAGELFF.

This clone was recorded once. The V call is TRBV5-6, the J call TRBJ1-6, with D uncertain. V was trimmed by 0 bases and J by 0 bases, leaving 10 bases between them. The V gene's germline CDR1 is SGHDT and CDR2 YYEEEE. CDR3 size: 17 residues. CDR3 in amino acids: CASSLGAGGSYNSPLHF. The CDR3 bases are TGTGCCAGCAGCTTGGGGGCAGGTGGCTCCTATAATTCACCCCTCCACTTT.

This clone came up a few times. CDR3 coding DNA: TGTGCCAGCAGCTTCAGAACAGGTGACACTGAAGCTTTCTTT. Translation: CASSFRTGDTEAFF. V gene TRBV7-9 combines with J gene TRBJ1-1; maybe TRBD1 (5 bases). The germline V and J ends were trimmed by 3 bases and 3 bases, with 11 bases remaining between them. Germline V gene data show CDR1 as SEHNR and CDR2 as FQNEAQ (reference sequence). The CDR3 sequence is 14 residues long.

The chain uses TRBV4-2 and TRBJ1-2; a possible D gene is TRBD1 (5 bases). V gave up 0 bases and J gave up 4 bases, with 12 bases separating them. The length of the CDR3 is 15 residues. Germline V CDR1 and CDR2: LGHNA, YNFKEQ. CDR3 coding DNA: TGTGCCAGCAGCCAAGATGGTGCAGGGTTCTATGGCTACACCTTC. Protein product: CASSQDGAGFYGYTF.

V is TRBV10-3 and J is TRBJ2-7; weak D call: TRBD1 (9 bases). Trimming cost V 2 bases and J 0 bases, with 14 bases left between them. This CDR3 contains 16 residues. The V gene's germline CDR1 is ENHRY and CDR2 SYGVKD. This CDR3 reads CAISEGTGTSSYEQYF. CDR3 DNA sequence: TGTGCCATCAGTGAGGGGACAGGGACTAGCTCCTACGAGCAGTACTTC.

This chain links TRBV15 with TRBJ2-1, with 9 nucleotides matching TRBD2. After removal of 0 bases from V and 3 bases from J, the junction contained 9 bases not matched to a gene. The CDR3 length is 18 residues. Germline CDR1 is LNHNV and CDR2 is YYDKDF (reference sequence). CDR3 in DNA: TGTGCCACCAGCAGAGATAGTAGCGGGAGAGATCTCTACAATGAGCAGTTCTTC. It translates to CATSRDSSGRDLYNEQFF.

The J gene is TRBJ2-3, the V gene TRBV9; a possible D gene is TRBD2 (6 bases). V was trimmed by 0 bases and J by 4 bases, leaving 15 bases between them. The CDR3 runs 16 residues. CDR1 and CDR2 from the germline V gene are SGDLS and YYNGEE. The CDR3 spells CASSVGYISGSDTQYF. The CDR3 nucleotides are TGTGCCAGCAGCGTAGGGTACATTAGCGGATCAGATACGCAGTATTTT.